This T cell receptor beta chain is drawn from a study of tumor and adjacent non-tumor tissue in lung cancer. The library came from three nested PCR rounds adapted from ARM-PCR protocols. MiXCR, applied by TCRdb to the multiplex PCR reads, yields one record per CDR3 protein. The sample includes fewer than 100,000 distinct CDR3 sequences, roughly 80% of them seen just once. With respect to this clonotype: Its target is not known. Because the CDR3's place on the DNA is in doubt, the DNA is left out and the CDR3 is given as listed by TCRdb.

This sample's RNA came from whole unsorted tissue. The normal lung tissue was taken more than 3 cm from the tumor edge. Donors were chemotherapy-naive, newly diagnosed lung cancer surgical patients in China, August–late 2014. With termini counted, the CDR3 has 15 amino acids. Germline lookup yields CDR1 SGHAT and CDR2 FQNNGV. The study, taken as a whole, reports: Significantly higher TCR diversity was found in tumor than normal lung. Shorter survival was associated with higher TCR diversity in tumors.

This receptor was identified in a man aged 55 to 70 with non-small cell lung cancer. The specimen sequenced was distant non-tumor lung tissue. The chain recombines TRBV11-2 with TRBJ1-2; the DNA was not compared with TRBD1, the D call given in the table. The chain's CDR3 is CASSIPLAVDRGYTF.